This entry lists 27 T cell receptor beta chains sequenced from one sample in a study of spatial heterogeneity in lung cancer. Time point denoted: sample taken at primary tumor resection. Unsorted tumor, nontumor lung tissue or cryopreserved PBMC supplied the whole RNA. MiXCR, run by TCRdb on the 5' RACE reads, gives a single entry per CDR3 protein. The data contain 65,000 to 85,000 distinct CDR3 sequences, 15% to 20% of them singletons. The specimen was PBMCs, collected at surgery. Receptor source: a male donor with early-stage non-small cell lung cancer.

In this sample, this clonotype turned up a few times. The V gene is TRBV3-1, the J gene TRBJ2-1; 12 nucleotides line up with TRBD2. The CDR3 runs to 15 residues. V lost 4 bases to trimming and J lost 7 bases; unmatched junction nucleotides: 5. Germline-derived CDR1 and CDR2 are LGHDT and YNNKEL (reference sequence). The CDR3 spells CASSLTSGRSNEQFF. The DNA of the CDR3 is TGTGCCAGCAGCCTGACTAGCGGGAGATCGAATGAGCAGTTCTTC.

The chain recombines TRBV7-9 with TRBJ2-3, with D possibly TRBD1 on 6 matching bases. V lost 5 bases, J lost 2 bases, and 14 bases lay in between. The CDR3 extends over 15 amino acids. In germline, CDR1 is SEHNR, CDR2 FQNEAQ (reference sequence). The CDR3 here is CASSQQQGYTDTQYF. As DNA, the CDR3 is TGTGCCAGCAGCCAGCAACAGGGCTACACAGATACGCAGTATTTT.

This clonotype was found many times. The rearrangement joins TRBV12-3 or TRBV12-4 to TRBJ2-3, with TRBD2 as a possible D gene (6 bases). The CDR3 is 15 amino acids. Trimming stripped 2 bases from V and 2 bases from J, with 11 bases between. The CDR3: CASSLHAGPTDTQYF. The CDR3 coding sequence is TGTGCCAGCAGTTTACACGCGGGGCCCACAGATACGCAGTATTTT.

The chain links TRBV7-3 to TRBJ2-5; the D is unclear. The V gene's germline CDR1 is SGHTA and CDR2 FQGTGA. Trimming cost V 5 bases and J 1 base, with 8 bases left between them. There are 13 residues in the CDR3. The CDR3 loop reads CASSRDIQETQYF. DNA of the CDR3: TGTGCCAGCAGCCGTGACATCCAAGAGACCCAGTACTTC.

The table lists this clonotype with a few counts. The V gene is TRBV7-2, the J gene TRBJ2-3, with D perhaps matching TRBD1 (5 bases). The CDR3 is 15 residues long. Germline V lookup: CDR1 SGHTA, CDR2 FQGNSA. The V end was cut by 3 bases, the J end by 0 bases, with 10 bases between. The CDR3 DNA reads TGTGCCAGCAGCTTTGACAGCCTTAGCACAGATACGCAGTATTTT. Protein sequence: CASSFDSLSTDTQYF.

The chain links TRBV7-9 to TRBJ2-5, with TRBD1 identical over 7 bases. Trimming removed 5 bases from V and 4 bases from J; junction bases left unmatched: 7. The CDR3 extends over 14 amino acids. The germline CDR1 and CDR2 sequences are SEHNR and FQNEAQ (reference sequence). The CDR3 spells CASSLRQGGETQYF. The CDR3 bases are TGTGCCAGCAGCCTACGACAGGGCGGAGAGACCCAGTACTTC. The variable domain in full, with the rest retrieved from reference TRBV7-9 and TRBJ2-5, is DTGVSQNPRHKITKRGQNVTFRCDPISEHNRLYWYRQTLGQGPEFLTYFQNEAQLEKSRLLSDRFSAERPKGSFSTLEIQRTEQGDSAMYLCASSLRQGGETQYFGPGTRLLVL.

The sample holds many counts of this clonotype. The chain combines TRBV7-2 with TRBJ2-7; D ambiguous. Germline CDR1 SGHTA, CDR2 FQGNSA. The CDR3 contains 14 residues. With 5 bases removed from V and 4 bases from J, the gap between germline ends came to 15 bases. CDR3 amino acids: CASSPLGQSYEQYF. CDR3 sequence (DNA): TGTGCCAGCAGCCCCCTGGGCCAATCTTACGAGCAGTACTTC.

Judged by abundance, this clonotype is medium-sized. This sequence joins TRBV28 and TRBJ2-3, with D unclear. The CDR3 runs to 15 residues. V dropped 3 bases and J dropped 7 bases, with 17 bases sitting between them. Germline CDR1 and CDR2: MDHEN and SYDVKM. This CDR3 is CASSFSDPAINTQYF. CDR3 DNA: TGTGCCAGCAGTTTTTCGGACCCAGCAATCAATACGCAGTATTTT. The full variable domain, its missing parts supplied by reference TRBV28 and TRBJ2-3, is DVKVTQSSRYLVKRTGEKVFLECVQDMDHENMFWYRQDPGLGLRLIYFSYDVKMKEKGDIPEGYSVSREKKERFSLILESASTNQTSMYLCASSFSDPAINTQYFGPGTRLTVL.

This sequence joins TRBV30 and TRBJ1-1; the match to TRBD1 covers 7 bases. J lost 11 bases, V lost 2 bases, and 8 bases had no gene match. The germline CDR1 and CDR2 sequences are GTSNPN and SVGIG (reference sequence). The CDR3 loop spans 12 amino acids. The DNA of the CDR3 is TGTGCCTGGAGTTTCCAGGGGGGCGACGCTTTCTTT. It codes for CAWSFQGGDAFF.

This clonotype was counted ten times or more. This chain connects TRBV27 to TRBJ2-7, with 8 bases that match TRBD2. Trimming removed 5 bases from V and 3 bases from J; junction bases left unmatched: 15. CDR3 size: 17 residues. CDR1 MNHEY and CDR2 SMNVEV come from the germline V gene (reference sequence). The CDR3 loop reads CASSPGSERGWFYEQYF. The CDR3 DNA follows: TGTGCCAGCAGTCCCGGCTCGGAGCGGGGGTGGTTCTACGAGCAGTACTTC.

This clonotype was detected a few times. This chain joins TRBV5-1 and TRBJ1-1; D not resolved. CDR1 is SGHRS and CDR2 is YFSETQ in the germline V gene. The CDR3 loop spans 13 amino acids. V lost 5 bases and J lost 0, with 8 bases in between. Written as DNA, the CDR3 is TGCGCCAGCAGTAAGGTTCTGAACACTGAAGCTTTCTTT. Translation: CASSKVLNTEAFF.

The chain carries TRBV24-1 and TRBJ2-7, with D possibly matching TRBD1 (6 bases). From germline, CDR1 is KGHDR and CDR2 SFDVKD. The CDR3 runs to 15 residues. V dropped 2 bases and J dropped 5 bases, with 15 bases sitting between them. CDR3 DNA sequence: TGTGCCACCAGTGATTCTCAGGGGACCGGGGACGAGCAGTACTTC. This sequence encodes CATSDSQGTGDEQYF.

This chain connects TRBV28 to TRBJ2-1; the D call may be TRBD1 or TRBD2 (5 bases each). The CDR3 has 11 residues. Trimming cost V 7 bases and J 10 bases, with 11 bases left between them. Germline CDR1 reads MDHEN; CDR2 reads SYDVKM. The CDR3 bases are TGTGCCAGCATTGGGGGAAGGGAGCAGTTCTTC. This sequence encodes CASIGGREQFF.

This chain's CDR3 is CATSRDEGANEKLFF. CDR3 bases: TGTGCCACCAGCAGAGATGAAGGGGCTAATGAAAAACTGTTTTTT. The rearrangement links TRBV15 to TRBJ1-4; D possibly corresponds to TRBD1 (5 bases). CDR1 LNHNV and CDR2 YYDKDF come from the germline V gene (reference sequence). The CDR3 has 15 residues. V gave up 0 bases and J gave up 3 bases, with 8 bases separating them.

This clonotype was seen a single time. This chain connects TRBV18 to TRBJ1-1, with 7 bases that match TRBD1. The germline CDR1 and CDR2 sequences are KGHSH and LQKENI. The CDR3 is 14 residues long. V dropped 6 bases and J dropped 0; count of bases not matched to a gene: 4. The CDR3 nucleotides read TGTGCCAGCTCGCAGGGGGAAATGAACACTGAAGCTTTCTTT. This translates into CASSQGEMNTEAFF.

This clonotype has ten or more counts. The rearrangement uses TRBV7-8 and TRBJ2-3, with D perhaps TRBD1 (5 bases). In germline, CDR1 is SGHVS, CDR2 FQNEAQ. Trimming removed 4 bases at V and 2 bases at J, with 7 bases between. The CDR3 spans 13 residues. CDR3 sequence reads: CASSWTHTDTQYF. The CDR3 nucleotides read TGTGCCAGCAGCTGGACACACACAGATACGCAGTATTTT.

The chain combines TRBV11-3 with TRBJ1-6; TRBD1 agrees at 8 bases. Trimming cost V 7 bases and J 9 bases; bases outside gene matches: 11. The CDR3 covers 15 residues. Germline V gene lookup returns CDR1 SGHNT and CDR2 YENEEA. CDR3 loop: CASTQAQGAGSPLHF. Written as DNA, the CDR3 is TGTGCCAGCACCCAAGCTCAGGGGGCCGGTTCACCCCTCCACTTT.

Only a few counts were recorded for this clonotype. The chain combines TRBV9 with TRBJ2-1; D unresolved. This CDR3 contains 13 residues. Trimming shortened V by 6 bases and J by 3 bases, and 10 bases separated the two germline ends. The V gene's germline CDR1 is SGDLS and CDR2 YYNGEE. CDR3 loop: CASNRELYNEQFF. CDR3 bases: TGTGCCAGCAATAGGGAACTCTACAATGAGCAGTTCTTC. The full variable domain, in which reference TRBV9 and TRBJ2-1 provide the parts outside the CDR3, is DSGVTQTPKHLITATGQRVTLRCSPRSGDLSVYWYQQSLDQGLQFLIQYYNGEERAKGNILERFSAQQFPDLHSELNLSSLELGDSALYFCASNRELYNEQFFGPGTRLTVL.

The chain has TRBV5-1 and TRBJ2-6; perhaps TRBD1 as D (6 bases). The CDR3 totals 15 residues. Trimming took off 0 bases at V and 2 bases at J, with 6 bases between the two ends. Germline V CDR1 and CDR2: SGHRS, YFSETQ. The CDR3 loop is CASSLDRAGANVLTF. In DNA, the CDR3 is TGCGCCAGCAGCTTGGACAGGGCTGGGGCCAACGTCCTGACTTTC.

This clonotype was picked up a small number of times. V is TRBV7-9 and J is TRBJ1-1; a possible D gene is TRBD1 (5 bases). V lost 5 bases and J lost 3, with 10 bases in between. This CDR3 spans 13 amino acids. CDR1 is SEHNR, CDR2 FQNEAQ, per germline (reference sequence). The CDR3 protein is CASSQLQDTEAFF. CDR3 in DNA: TGTGCCAGCAGCCAGTTACAGGACACTGAAGCTTTCTTT.

This clonotype turned up a few times. In nucleotides, the CDR3 is TGCAGTGCTCAGGGACAGGGTTCATATTCAGATACGCAGTATTTT. Translating it yields CSAQGQGSYSDTQYF. This chain joins TRBV20-1 and TRBJ2-3; 9 positions match TRBD1. This CDR3 contains 15 residues. Germline V gene data show CDR1 as DFQATT and CDR2 as SNEGSKA (reference sequence). J gave up 4 bases and V 5 bases, and 10 bases lay outside the gene matches.

The rearrangement uses TRBV5-5 and TRBJ2-7; TRBD1 matches at 9 bases. V dropped 1 base and J dropped 12; count of bases not matched to a gene: 5. CDR3 length: 12 residues. From germline, CDR1 is SGHKS and CDR2 YYEKEE (reference sequence). The CDR3: CASSLPGQGWYF. The CDR3 DNA reads TGTGCCAGCAGCTTGCCGGGACAGGGTTGGTACTTC.

The chain has TRBV7-2 and TRBJ2-5, with D perhaps being TRBD1 or TRBD2 (5 bases each). The V gene lost 8 bases and the J gene lost 5 bases, with 18 bases spanning the gap. Germline assignment: CDR1 SGHTA and CDR2 FQGNSA. The CDR3 extends over 14 amino acids. CDR3 in DNA: TGTGCCAGCTCCTCCCTTGGGACGCAGGAGACCCAGTACTTC. Encoded protein: CASSSLGTQETQYF.

This clonotype appeared many times. The chain recombines TRBV7-2 with TRBJ2-6; D call uncertain. This CDR3 has 15 amino acids. The V end lost 0 bases, the J end lost 0 bases, and 3 bases lay between the germline ends. Germline-derived CDR1 and CDR2 are SGHTA and FQGNSA. CDR3 loop: CASSLAYSGANVLTF. The CDR3 DNA follows: TGTGCCAGCAGCTTAGCATACTCTGGGGCCAACGTCCTGACTTTC.

This clonotype was detected a few times. The gene calls are TRBV29-1 and TRBJ1-2; D gene ambiguous. V lost 4 bases and J 2 bases, leaving 2 bases between the germline ends. Per germline, CDR1 SQVTM and CDR2 ANQGSEA. This CDR3 is built from 10 residues. Here the CDR3 DNA reads TGCAGCGTTGGGAACTATGGCTACACCTTC. This translates into CSVGNYGYTF.

This chain links TRBV19 with TRBJ2-3; D unresolved. The CDR3 runs 11 residues. Germline V gives CDR1 LNHDA, CDR2 SQIVND (reference sequence). Trimming took 6 bases from V and 5 from J, leaving 6 bases between them. The CDR3 region is CASRVVDTQYF. DNA of the CDR3: TGTGCCAGTAGGGTGGTAGATACGCAGTATTTT.

This clonotype was seen a handful of times. The chain combines TRBV27 with TRBJ2-5; TRBD2 matches at 10 bases. J was trimmed by 5 bases and V by 4 bases; bases with no gene match: 7. The CDR3 runs to 15 residues. In germline, CDR1 is MNHEY, CDR2 SMNVEV (reference sequence). The CDR3 DNA is TGTGCCAGCAGTTACCTAGCGGGAGAGAGGGAGACCCAGTACTTC. The encoded protein is CASSYLAGERETQYF.